Listed below are T cell receptor beta chains from one sample, sequenced in a study of blood T cells in healthy people across ages. TCRdb recomputed calls from the 5' RACE reads with MiXCR, one row per CDR3 protein. The data hold 1.8 million or so distinct CDR3 sequences, with around 40% observed a single time. The source material was blood. The source of these receptors is a human donor in good health. The CDR3 runs from the conserved cysteine through the conserved F or W. A D gene is named only where the DNA matches it firmly. Where a row states a size, it is once, few, many or the class of an expanded clone; other rows omit it.

j_gene: TRBJ2-1
v_gene: TRBV7-2
d_gene: TRBD1
len: 15
abundance: .
CDR3nt: TGTGCCAGCAGCTTAGAACAGGGGTGGTACGATGAGCAGTTCTTC
CDR3aa: CASSLEQGWYDEQFF

j_gene: TRBJ1-6
v_gene: TRBV7-2
d_gene: .
len: 14
abundance: .
CDR3nt: TGTGCCAGCGGCTTAGTGTCCTATAATTCACCCCTCCACTTT
CDR3aa: CASGLVSYNSPLHF

j_gene: TRBJ2-3
v_gene: TRBV6-1
d_gene: .
len: 16
abundance: .
CDR3nt: TGTGCCAGCAGTCCTCTCAAAGGGTCCGGCACAGATACGCAGTATTTT
CDR3aa: CASSPLKGSGTDTQYF

j_gene: TRBJ2-1
v_gene: TRBV4-3
d_gene: TRBD2
len: 19
abundance: .
CDR3nt: TGCGCCAGCAGCCAAGGCCCTAGCGGGGGGGGACTTTGGTACAATGAGCAGTTCTTC
CDR3aa: CASSQGPSGGGLWYNEQFF

j_gene: TRBJ1-2
v_gene: TRBV20-1
d_gene: TRBD1
len: 15
abundance: many
CDR3nt: TGCAGTGCTAGAAACTTAATCCGACAGGGGGCTGGCTACACCTTC
CDR3aa: CSARNLIRQGAGYTF

j_gene: TRBJ1-2
v_gene: TRBV4-1
d_gene: .
len: 17
abundance: .
CDR3nt: TGCGCCAGCAGCCTGGAACACAGCGGGGGGTATGGCTATGGCTACACCTTC
CDR3aa: CASSLEHSGGYGYGYTF

j_gene: TRBJ2-7
v_gene: TRBV6-2/TRBV6-3
d_gene: .
len: 14
abundance: many
CDR3nt: TGTGCCAGCAGTTACCGGGGCCCCTCGGGCGAGCAGTACTTC
CDR3aa: CASSYRGPSGEQYF

j_gene: TRBJ2-1
v_gene: TRBV7-9
d_gene: TRBD2
len: 14
abundance: many
CDR3nt: TGTGCCAGCAGCCCTAGCGGGCAAGGGGATGAGCAGTTCTTC
CDR3aa: CASSPSGQGDEQFF

j_gene: TRBJ2-2
v_gene: TRBV6-5
d_gene: .
len: 15
abundance: .
CDR3nt: TGTGCCTCAAAGCGGGCTCGTGGTATCACCGGGGAGCTGTTTTTT
CDR3aa: CASKRARGITGELFF

j_gene: TRBJ2-7
v_gene: TRBV20-1
d_gene: .
len: 15
abundance: .
CDR3nt: TGCAGTGCTACCAGAGATACCCATAATTTGTACGAGCAGTACTTC
CDR3aa: CSATRDTHNLYEQYF

j_gene: TRBJ2-2
v_gene: TRBV12-3/TRBV12-4
d_gene: .
len: 15
abundance: .
CDR3nt: TGTGCCAGCGGAAGGAGTGGTCCGAACACCGGGGAGCTGTTTTTT
CDR3aa: CASGRSGPNTGELFF

j_gene: TRBJ2-7
v_gene: TRBV5-6
d_gene: .
len: 16
abundance: .
CDR3nt: TGTGCCAGCAGCTCTGCGATCGTAGGCCCCCTCTACGAGCAGTACTTC
CDR3aa: CASSSAIVGPLYEQYF

j_gene: TRBJ2-3
v_gene: TRBV27
d_gene: TRBD2
len: 16
abundance: .
CDR3nt: TGTGCCAGCAGTTTATACCCGGGGGGGCCTCGGGATACGCAGTATTTT
CDR3aa: CASSLYPGGPRDTQYF

j_gene: TRBJ1-2
v_gene: TRBV20-1
d_gene: TRBD1
len: 15
abundance: .
CDR3nt: TGCAGTGCTAACCAGATGGACAGGGTCGAAGGGAGCTACACCTTC
CDR3aa: CSANQMDRVEGSYTF

j_gene: TRBJ1-2
v_gene: TRBV4-3
d_gene: .
len: 14
abundance: few
CDR3nt: TGCGCCAGCAGCCATTTGCTATTAGGGGATGGCAACACCTTC
CDR3aa: CASSHLLLGDGNTF

j_gene: TRBJ2-7
v_gene: TRBV27
d_gene: .
len: 13
abundance: .
CDR3nt: TGTGCCAGCAGTTGGGCAGGGGCCGACGAGCAGTACTTC
CDR3aa: CASSWAGADEQYF

j_gene: TRBJ1-2
v_gene: TRBV15
d_gene: .
len: 12
abundance: .
CDR3nt: TGTGCCACCAGCAGGAGAAGGGATGGCTACACCTTC
CDR3aa: CATSRRRDGYTF

j_gene: TRBJ2-1
v_gene: TRBV7-3
d_gene: .
len: 15
abundance: .
CDR3nt: TGTGCCAGCAGCTTCGTGATGTCCTCCTACAATGAGCAGTTCTTC
CDR3aa: CASSFVMSSYNEQFF

j_gene: TRBJ1-1
v_gene: TRBV14
d_gene: TRBD1
len: 17
abundance: .
CDR3nt: TGTGCCAGCAGCCAATCTGTGGGGGACAGGCCGAACACTGAAGCTTTCTTT
CDR3aa: CASSQSVGDRPNTEAFF

j_gene: TRBJ1-2
v_gene: TRBV3-1
d_gene: .
len: 13
abundance: .
CDR3nt: TGTGCCAGCAGCCAATTGGGGCCGAATGGCTACACCTTC
CDR3aa: CASSQLGPNGYTF

j_gene: TRBJ1-1
v_gene: TRBV7-9
d_gene: .
len: 15
abundance: few
CDR3nt: TGTGCCAGCAGCTTTAGTTTAGCGCCCCCGTCTGAAGCTTTCTTT
CDR3aa: CASSFSLAPPSEAFF

j_gene: TRBJ2-7
v_gene: TRBV24-1
d_gene: .
len: 15
abundance: once
CDR3nt: TGTGTCACCCCAACCCCGGTTGACAGACAAGAAACCCAGTACTTC
CDR3aa: CVTPTPVDRQETQYF

j_gene: TRBJ2-7
v_gene: TRBV4-1
d_gene: .
len: 14
abundance: .
CDR3nt: TGCGCCAGCAGCCAATTCCAGGTCTACAATGAGCAGTACTTC
CDR3aa: CASSQFQVYNEQYF

j_gene: TRBJ2-1
v_gene: TRBV12-3/TRBV12-4
d_gene: .
len: 14
abundance: .
CDR3nt: TGTGCCAGCAGTTTGGACGATTACGGTAATGAGCAGTTCTTC
CDR3aa: CASSLDDYGNEQFF

j_gene: TRBJ2-7
v_gene: TRBV6-2/TRBV6-3
d_gene: .
len: 14
abundance: few
CDR3nt: TGTGCCAGCAGTGAAACCGACAGGAGCTACGAGCAGTACTTC
CDR3aa: CASSETDRSYEQYF

j_gene: TRBJ1-1
v_gene: TRBV7-8
d_gene: .
len: 14
abundance: few
CDR3nt: TGTGCCAGCAGCTTAATGTCCAGGAACACTGAAGCTTTCTTT
CDR3aa: CASSLMSRNTEAFF

j_gene: TRBJ1-1
v_gene: TRBV10-3
d_gene: .
len: 13
abundance: few
CDR3nt: TGTGCCATAAAACTGGGGGAGGACACTGAAGCTTTCTTT
CDR3aa: CAIKLGEDTEAFF

j_gene: TRBJ1-4
v_gene: TRBV9
d_gene: .
len: 14
abundance: few
CDR3nt: TGTGCCAGCAGCCAACTTGCCATTAATGAAAAACTGTTTTTT
CDR3aa: CASSQLAINEKLFF

j_gene: TRBJ2-5
v_gene: TRBV2
d_gene: .
len: 16
abundance: .
CDR3nt: TGTGCCAGCAGTGCGGGTATCGGGGGATTACAAGAGACCCAGTACTTC
CDR3aa: CASSAGIGGLQETQYF